Below are 7 T cell receptor beta chains sequenced from a single sample in a study of blood T cell repertoires in COVID-19. Data came from immunoSEQ multiplex PCR; TCRdb stores just in-frame clones and leaves some out. The sample gives fewer than 250,000 clones, 65% to 90% of which show up once; just under 7.5% is in the top ten. Input material: peripheral blood. The receptors stem from a woman between 50 and 59 years old with acute or convalescent COVID-19.

The chain employs TRBV11-2 and TRBJ2-1; 8 bases are a match to TRBD2. Looked up from germline, CDR1 is SGHAT and CDR2 is FQNNGV. The CDR3 has 15 amino acids. Trimming removed 5 bases from V and 4 bases from J; junction bases left unmatched: 7. CDR3 residues: CASSLSGMRYNEQFF. CDR3 DNA: TGTGCCAGCAGCCTTAGCGGGATGCGATACAATGAGCAGTTCTTC.

Concerning this clone: This may come from a read error, since a much larger clone is one base off. The V gene is TRBV27, the J gene TRBJ1-1; D perhaps matches TRBD1 (5 bases). The CDR3 loop spans 13 amino acids. Trimming cost V 3 bases and J 1 base, with 6 bases left between them. The germline V gene encodes CDR1 MNHEY and CDR2 SMNVEV (reference sequence). Written as DNA, the CDR3 is TGTGCCAGCAGTTTTCAGGGGAACACTGAAGCTTTCTTT. Protein product: CASSFQGNTEAFF.

CDR3 nucleotides: TGTGCCAGTAGCGGACCTAGCGGAAATCAGCCCCAGCATTTT. This sequence encodes CASSGPSGNQPQHF. This chain connects TRBV19 to TRBJ1-5; D is undetermined. The germline CDR1 and CDR2 sequences are LNHDA and SQIVND (reference sequence). V was pared by 6 bases and J by 4 bases, with 13 bases between. The CDR3 totals 14 residues.

The chain employs TRBV5-4 and TRBJ1-2; 8 bases agree with TRBD1. Per the germline V gene, CDR1 is SGHNT and CDR2 is YYREEE (reference sequence). CDR3 size: 15 residues. Trimming cost V 0 bases and J 7 bases; bases outside gene matches: 8. As DNA, the CDR3 is TGTGCCAGCAGCTTGGTTGGACAGGGATCTCGTGGCTACACCTTC. Translating gives CASSLVGQGSRGYTF.

About this clone: Mismatch with germline at one junction end may stem from a read error. The chain joins TRBV7-9 to TRBJ1-1; a weak D match, TRBD1 (6 bases). The CDR3 is 13 residues long. Germline CDR1 reads SEHNR; CDR2 reads FQNEAQ (reference sequence). The CDR3 DNA sequence: TGTGCCAGCAGCTATACAGGGAACGCTGAAGCTTTCTTT. Protein product: CASSYTGNAEAFF.

This chain uses TRBV24-1 with TRBJ1-2, with D possibly being TRBD1 (6 bases). Germline V CDR1 and CDR2: KGHDR, SFDVKD. The V gene lost 4 bases and the J gene lost 3 bases, with 14 bases spanning the gap. The CDR3 is 15 residues long. CDR3 nucleotides: TGTGCCACCAGTGACGAAACGACAGGAGACTATGGCTACACCTTC. It yields the protein CATSDETTGDYGYTF.

This clone was counted only a few times. The chain recombines TRBV28 with TRBJ2-7; unclear D gene. The V end was cut by 3 bases, the J end by 3 bases, with 6 bases between. Germline assignment: CDR1 MDHEN and CDR2 SYDVKM. This CDR3 has 12 residues. The CDR3 loop is CASSFEVYEQYF. CDR3 nucleotide sequence: TGTGCCAGCAGTTTCGAGGTCTACGAGCAGTACTTC.